This passage covers 12 T cell receptor beta chains from one sample sequenced in a study of T cells in Graves' hyperthyroidism and ophthalmopathy (dated by TCRdb to the late 2010s). Library prep was done by multiplex PCR. TCRdb lists the instrument as Illumina HiSeq 2000. TCR beta CDR3 regions were amplified from RNA transcripts. The TCR CDR3 was subjected to a first round of RT-PCR using the HTBI primer set and the Qiagen OneStep RT-PCR kit. The public reads were quality trimmed at Q25 with fastp and then assembled into clones with MiXCR by TCRdb, keeping productive beta chains. Entries are consolidated by CDR3 protein sequence, retaining the most common genes and DNA. This sample lists approximately 640,000 distinct CDR3 sequences; 15% to 20% were detected once. Over 3.5% of the sample is taken by the ten largest. Sequencing used blood. Source of these receptors: a woman in her twenties or thirties with Graves' hyperthyroidism.

This clonotype was found many times. CDR3 protein: CASSLRTGNEKLFF. The CDR3 nucleotides are TGTGCCAGCAGCTTGAGGACAGGGAATGAAAAACTGTTTTTT. The J gene is TRBJ1-4, the V gene TRBV5-6; 8 bases match TRBD1. CDR3 size: 14 residues. With 1 base clipped from V and 5 bases from J, the junction kept 1 base outside the gene matches. Germline assignment: CDR1 SGHDT and CDR2 YYEEEE.

In this sample, this clonotype turned up many times. This chain uses TRBV6-1 with TRBJ1-1; possibly TRBD1 for D (5 bases). The germline V gene has CDR1 MNHNS and CDR2 SASEGT. Trimming removed 3 bases from V and 3 bases from J, with 8 bases in between. This CDR3 contains 13 residues. The CDR3 DNA reads TGTGCCAGCAGTGAGGGGGTTTACACTGAAGCTTTCTTT. Its protein product is CASSEGVYTEAFF.

This clonotype was counted once. V usage is TRBV5-6 and J usage is TRBJ2-1; D is unclear. The V gene's germline CDR1 is SGHDT and CDR2 YYEEEE. Trimming removed 3 bases from V and 0 bases from J, with 16 bases in between. The CDR3 has 17 residues. The CDR3 bases are TGTGCCAGCAGCTCCGGGTTCACCCCCCTCTCCTACAATGAGCAGTTCTTC. This encodes CASSSGFTPLSYNEQFF.

This clonotype was detected many times. The V call is TRBV2, the J call TRBJ2-1; D possibly corresponds to TRBD1 (6 bases). The CDR3 has 14 residues. Trimming took off 3 bases at V and 0 bases at J, with 6 bases between the two ends. Germline-derived CDR1 and CDR2 are SNHLY and FYNNEI. The DNA for the CDR3 is TGTGCCAGCAGTGAGGACAGCTCCTACAATGAGCAGTTCTTC. It is translated as CASSEDSSYNEQFF.

This chain joins TRBV12-3 or TRBV12-4 and TRBJ1-1; 8 nucleotides agree with TRBD1. The CDR3 loop spans 16 amino acids. With 6 bases clipped from V and 1 base from J, the junction kept 10 bases outside the gene matches. This CDR3 reads CASSAGQGAANTEAFF. The CDR3 nucleotides read TGTGCCAGCAGCGCGGGGCAGGGGGCAGCGAACACTGAAGCTTTCTTT.

This clonotype was counted only a few times. The chain couples TRBV10-3 to TRBJ2-5; TRBD2 aligns across 13 bases. The V and J ends lost 4 bases and 6 bases, in that order; junction bases with no gene match: 11. The CDR3 covers 17 residues. Per germline, CDR1 ENHRY and CDR2 SYGVKD. The CDR3 protein is CAISVKNWTSGSQTQYF. The CDR3 nucleotides are TGTGCCATCAGTGTAAAGAATTGGACTAGCGGGAGTCAGACCCAGTACTTC.

This clonotype was detected ten times or more. V usage is TRBV10-3 and J usage is TRBJ1-1; 7 bases line up with TRBD1. Trimming cost V 5 bases and J 5 bases; bases outside gene matches: 8. Per the germline V gene, CDR1 is ENHRY and CDR2 is SYGVKD. This CDR3 has 14 amino acids. The CDR3 nucleotides are TGTGCCATCAGTCCCATTCCGACAGGGACTGAAGCTTTCTTT. Translating it yields CAISPIPTGTEAFF.

The rearrangement joins TRBV6-1 to TRBJ2-3, with 7 positions matching TRBD1. The CDR3 totals 15 residues. CDR1 and CDR2 (germline): MNHNS, SASEGT. After removal of 6 bases from V and 2 bases from J, the junction contained 8 bases not matched to a gene. This CDR3 reads CASSTTGVFTDTQYF. The CDR3 region has the DNA TGTGCCAGCAGCACCACAGGGGTATTCACAGATACGCAGTATTTT.

This clonotype has ten or more counts. V usage is TRBV24-1 and J usage is TRBJ2-1; D not certain. V was clipped by 7 bases and J by 0 bases, with 9 bases between them. The germline CDR1 and CDR2 sequences are KGHDR and SFDVKD. The CDR3 has 14 residues. The CDR3 spells CATSRESSYNEQFF. The CDR3 DNA sequence: TGTGCCACCAGCAGAGAAAGCTCCTACAATGAGCAGTTCTTC.

In its sample, this clonotype was seen many times. The chain combines TRBV7-2 with TRBJ2-5, with D tentatively TRBD1 or TRBD2 (6 bases each). Per germline, CDR1 SGHTA and CDR2 FQGNSA. The ends were cut back, 7 bases at V and 5 bases at J, with 17 bases in the middle. The CDR3 is made up of 14 amino acids. CDR3 in amino acids: CASTPLGGHETQYF. As DNA, the CDR3 is TGTGCCAGCACCCCCCTCGGGGGACATGAGACCCAGTACTTC. Together with reference TRBV7-2 and TRBJ2-5, the CDR3 gives the full variable domain: GAGVSQSPSNKVTEKGKDVELRCDPISGHTALYWYRQSLGQGLEFLIYFQGNSAPDKSGLPSDRFSAERTGGSVSTLTIQRTQQEDSAVYLCASTPLGGHETQYFGPGTRLLVL.

In this sample, this clonotype turned up a few times. The gene calls are TRBV9 and TRBJ2-3, with 7 positions matching TRBD1. J was trimmed by 3 bases and V by 3 bases; bases with no gene match: 10. The CDR3 is 16 amino acids. Germline V lookup: CDR1 SGDLS, CDR2 YYNGEE. The CDR3, as DNA: TGTGCCAGCAGCGCACACCGGGACAGCAGGACAGATACGCAGTATTTT. As protein: CASSAHRDSRTDTQYF. Looking up the rest from reference TRBV9 and TRBJ2-3 gives the full variable domain: DSGVTQTPKHLITATGQRVTLRCSPRSGDLSVYWYQQSLDQGLQFLIQYYNGEERAKGNILERFSAQQFPDLHSELNLSSLELGDSALYFCASSAHRDSRTDTQYFGPGTRLTVL.

This clonotype was picked up many times. This chain uses TRBV2 with TRBJ2-2; TRBD1 agrees at 7 bases. This CDR3 spans 15 amino acids. In germline, CDR1 is SNHLY, CDR2 FYNNEI. V gave up 4 bases and J gave up 0 bases; unmatched junction bases: 2. CDR3 in DNA: TGTGCCAGCAGTGGGGGACAGACGAACACCGGGGAGCTGTTTTTT. Translated, it gives CASSGGQTNTGELFF.